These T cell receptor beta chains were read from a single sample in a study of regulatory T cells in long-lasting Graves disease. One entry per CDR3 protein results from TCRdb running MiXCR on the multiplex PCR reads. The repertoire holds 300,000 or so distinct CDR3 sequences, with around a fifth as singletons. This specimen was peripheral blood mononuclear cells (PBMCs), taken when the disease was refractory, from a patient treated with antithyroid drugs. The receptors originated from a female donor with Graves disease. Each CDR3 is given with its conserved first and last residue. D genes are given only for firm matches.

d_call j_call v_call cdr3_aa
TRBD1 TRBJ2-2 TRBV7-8 CASSYRGRGTGELFF
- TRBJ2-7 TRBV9 CASSPGQYPYEQYF
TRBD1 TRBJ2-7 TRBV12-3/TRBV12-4 CASSLEGTGSYEQYF
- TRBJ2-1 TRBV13 CASSLRPNSYNEQFF
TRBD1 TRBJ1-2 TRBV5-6 CASSSGQGRSHGYTF
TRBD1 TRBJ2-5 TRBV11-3 CASSSRTGIGETQYF
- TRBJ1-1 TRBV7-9 CASSLSLGGQGEAFF
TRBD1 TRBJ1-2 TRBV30 CAWSAGRGRNGYTF
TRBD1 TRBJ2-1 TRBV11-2 CASRDRGSYNEQFF
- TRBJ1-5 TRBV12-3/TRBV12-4 CASSHGQGGYSNQPQHF
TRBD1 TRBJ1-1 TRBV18 CASSGQGWNTEAFF
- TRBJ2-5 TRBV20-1 CSASPPTRAQETQYF
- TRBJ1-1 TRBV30 CAWRAGHPNTEAFF
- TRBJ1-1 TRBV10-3 CAISESPGNTEAFF